Described below is a single T cell receptor (beta chain) sequence and its context. Its target is not known. The source of the sample is a study of shared clonotypes between healthy human individuals. Study-level information: The study enrolled a couple of women and a few men aged 18 to 49. Notes on the study in general: Generation of non-shared clonotypes was less probable than generation of clonotypes shared by all four donors.

Naive CD8 cells were CD45RO-negative, positively selected for CCR7, excluding terminally differentiated effector memory CD45RA+ cells. This CDR3 has 13 residues. V lost 5 bases, J lost 4 bases, and 7 bases stayed unmatched. Germline values: CDR1 SQVTM, CDR2 ANQGSEA. Data came from immunoSEQ multiplex PCR; TCRdb stores just in-frame clones and leaves some out. The table has around 2,000,000 clones, over 85% seen once. Sequenced sample: naive CD8+ T cells sorted from blood. This chain uses TRBV29-1 with TRBJ1-2, with TRBD1 identical over 7 bases. This receptor was obtained from a man aged 18 to 29 in good health. CDR3 DNA sequence: TGCAGCGTTTATCAGGGGGGGCCCTATGGCTACACCTTC. Protein sequence: CSVYQGGPYGYTF.